This T cell receptor (beta chain) was profiled in a study of blood T cell repertoires in COVID-19. Profiled with immunoSEQ multiplex PCR; TCRdb holds only in-frame clones, not every one. Here the sample spans about 180,000 clones, 85% to 95% being singletons. The specimen was peripheral blood. This sequence was found in a man in his forties or fifties with acute or convalescent COVID-19.

The CDR3 bases are TGTGCCAGCAGCCCGGGGACTAGCGGGATCTACGAGCAGTACTTC. Translating gives CASSPGTSGIYEQYF. The chain carries TRBV7-7 and TRBJ2-7; 13 bases map to TRBD2. V lost 5 bases to trimming and J lost 3 bases; unmatched junction nucleotides: 4. CDR1 and CDR2 from the germline V gene are SSHAT and FNYEAQ (reference sequence). The CDR3 extends over 15 amino acids.